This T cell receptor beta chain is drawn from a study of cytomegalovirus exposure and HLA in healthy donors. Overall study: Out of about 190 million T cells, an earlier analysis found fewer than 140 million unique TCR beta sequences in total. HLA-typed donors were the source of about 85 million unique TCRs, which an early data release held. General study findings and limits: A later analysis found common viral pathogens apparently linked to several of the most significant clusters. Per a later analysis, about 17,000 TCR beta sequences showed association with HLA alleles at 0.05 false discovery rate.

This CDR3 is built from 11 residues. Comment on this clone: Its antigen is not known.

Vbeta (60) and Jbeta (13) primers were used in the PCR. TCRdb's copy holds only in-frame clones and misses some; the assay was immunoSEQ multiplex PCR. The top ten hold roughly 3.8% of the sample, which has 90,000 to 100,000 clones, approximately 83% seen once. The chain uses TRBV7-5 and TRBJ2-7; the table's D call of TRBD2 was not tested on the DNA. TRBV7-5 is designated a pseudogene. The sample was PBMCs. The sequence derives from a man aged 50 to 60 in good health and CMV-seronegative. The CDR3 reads CARSPRGEQYF. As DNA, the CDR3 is TGTGCCAGAAGCCCCCGAGGGGAGCAGTACTTC.